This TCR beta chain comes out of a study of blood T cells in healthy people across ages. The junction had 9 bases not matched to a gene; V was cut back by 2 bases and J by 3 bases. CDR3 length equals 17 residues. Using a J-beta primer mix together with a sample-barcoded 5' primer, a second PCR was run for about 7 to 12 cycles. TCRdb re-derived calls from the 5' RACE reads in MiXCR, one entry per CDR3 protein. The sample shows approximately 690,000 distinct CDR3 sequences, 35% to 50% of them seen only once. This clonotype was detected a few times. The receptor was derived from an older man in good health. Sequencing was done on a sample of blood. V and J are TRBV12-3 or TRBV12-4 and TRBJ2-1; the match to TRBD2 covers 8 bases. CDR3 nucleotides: TGTGCCAGCAGTTTATCCTTTAGCGGGGCAATCTACAATGAGCAGTTCTTC. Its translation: CASSLSFSGAIYNEQFF.